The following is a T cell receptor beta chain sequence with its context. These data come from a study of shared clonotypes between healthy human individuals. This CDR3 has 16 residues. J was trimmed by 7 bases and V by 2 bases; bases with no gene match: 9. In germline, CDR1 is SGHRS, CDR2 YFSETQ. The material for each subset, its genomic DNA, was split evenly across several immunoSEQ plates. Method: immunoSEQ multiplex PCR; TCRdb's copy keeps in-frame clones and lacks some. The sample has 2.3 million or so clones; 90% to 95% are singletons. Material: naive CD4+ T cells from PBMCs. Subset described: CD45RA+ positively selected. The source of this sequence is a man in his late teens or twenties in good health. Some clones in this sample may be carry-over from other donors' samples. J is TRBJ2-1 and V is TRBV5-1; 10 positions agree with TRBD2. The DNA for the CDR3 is TGCGCCAGCAGCTTACGAGGAGTAGCGGGAGGAAATGAGCAGTTCTTC. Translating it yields CASSLRGVAGGNEQFF. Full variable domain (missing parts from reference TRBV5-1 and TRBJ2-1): KAGVTQTPRYLIKTRGQQVTLSCSPISGHRSVSWYQQTPGQGLQFLFEYFSETQRNKGNFPGRFSGRQFSNSRSEMNVSTLELGDSALYLCASSLRGVAGGNEQFFGPGTRLTVL.